Below, 30 T cell receptor beta chains from the same sample are listed, as sequenced in a study of regulatory T cells in long-lasting Graves disease. Arm-PCR with iRepertoire HTBI primers amplified the CDR3 regions for these TCR beta libraries. One entry per CDR3 protein, called by TCRdb with MiXCR from the multiplex PCR reads. The sample lists roughly 300,000 distinct CDR3 sequences; 20% to 25% were seen once. The time point is: persistent/refractory GD, antithyroid drugs over 5 years with positive TRAb. From RNA extracted from PBMCs, the TCR library was made. Sequenced here: peripheral blood mononuclear cells (PBMCs), sampled when the disease was refractory, from a patient treated with antithyroid drugs. The receptors were sampled from a female donor with Graves disease.

CDR3 sequence (DNA): TGTGCCAGTACCAACCCGGGACGGTCTAATGAAAAACTGTTTTTT. Protein: CASTNPGRSNEKLFF. The genes are TRBV19 and TRBJ1-4, with a tentative D call TRBD1 (5 bases). Trimming took off 7 bases at V and 3 bases at J, with 15 bases between the two ends. The length of the CDR3 is 15 residues. The germline V gene encodes CDR1 LNHDA and CDR2 SQIVND (reference sequence).

The chain couples TRBV29-1 to TRBJ2-1; D may be TRBD1 (6 bases). V lost 4 bases and J 7 bases, leaving 11 bases between the germline ends. Germline lookup yields CDR1 SQVTM and CDR2 ANQGSEA. The CDR3 has 12 amino acids. CDR3 in DNA: TGCAGCGTTGGGGCAGGGGTGAATGAGCAGTTCTTC. It encodes CSVGAGVNEQFF.

This clonotype was recorded at least ten times. The CDR3 sequence: CASRPGQGYEPQHF. The CDR3, as DNA: TGTGCCAGCAGGCCAGGACAGGGTTATGAGCCCCAGCATTTT. V gene TRBV28 combines with J gene TRBJ1-5; TRBD1 matches 8 bases. This CDR3 is 14 amino acids long. Trimming took 6 bases from V and 8 from J; bases not matched to a gene: 9. Germline V gene lookup returns CDR1 MDHEN and CDR2 SYDVKM.

Ten or more counts support this clonotype. V is TRBV6-2 or TRBV6-3 and J is TRBJ1-1, with a possible D match to TRBD1 (5 bases). The germline V gene encodes CDR1 MNHEY and CDR2 SVGEGT. Trimming cost V 2 bases and J 4 bases, with 14 bases left between them. The CDR3 has 15 residues. In nucleotides, the CDR3 is TGTGCCAGCAGTTACGGACCGGGGGACGCCACTGAAGCTTTCTTT. Its protein is CASSYGPGDATEAFF.

This rearrangement joins TRBV28 to TRBJ2-5; a weak D match, TRBD1 (5 bases). Germline assignment: CDR1 MDHEN and CDR2 SYDVKM. The CDR3 is made up of 14 amino acids. Deletions cut 3 bases from V and 3 bases from J, with 11 bases between. This CDR3 reads CASSLGQGKETQYF. The DNA of the CDR3 is TGTGCCAGCAGTTTGGGGCAGGGTAAAGAGACCCAGTACTTC.

This clonotype appeared a few times. The V call is TRBV29-1, the J call TRBJ2-4; D not certain. The germline V and J ends were trimmed by 3 bases and 3 bases, with 9 bases remaining between them. The CDR3 runs 13 residues. Germline V gives CDR1 SQVTM, CDR2 ANQGSEA. CDR3 in amino acids: CSVEVQNKNIQYF. The CDR3 DNA is TGCAGCGTTGAGGTGCAGAACAAAAACATTCAGTACTTC.

J is TRBJ1-1 and V is TRBV7-9; no firm D call. CDR3 length: 11 amino acids. V was clipped by 11 bases and J by 5 bases, with 12 bases between them. The germline V gene has CDR1 SEHNR and CDR2 FQNEAQ (reference sequence). The CDR3 sequence: CAAGEGTEAFF. The CDR3 DNA is TGTGCCGCTGGGGAAGGGACTGAAGCTTTCTTT. Supplemented by reference TRBV7-9 and TRBJ1-1, the full variable domain reads DTGVSQNPRHKITKRGQNVTFRCDPISEHNRLYWYRQTLGQGPEFLTYFQNEAQLEKSRLLSDRFSAERPKGSFSTLEIQRTEQGDSAMYLCAAGEGTEAFFGQGTRLTVV.

CDR3 sequence: CASSTLRPSLYEQYF. In nucleotides, the CDR3 is TGTGCCAGCAGCACCTTGAGACCTTCCCTCTACGAGCAGTACTTC. The chain couples TRBV6-1 to TRBJ2-7; D not resolved. The CDR3 consists of 15 residues. Germline CDR1 MNHNS, CDR2 SASEGT. V was cut by 6 bases and J by 3 bases, with 18 bases left in between.

V and J are TRBV7-2 and TRBJ2-5; no reliable D call. The CDR3 has 14 amino acids. Germline V gene data show CDR1 as SGHTA and CDR2 as FQGNSA. Trimming stripped 1 base from V and 5 bases from J, with 11 bases between. Written as DNA, the CDR3 is TGTGCCAGCAGCTTAGAGCTCCCCCCGGAGACCCAGTACTTC. The encoded protein is CASSLELPPETQYF.

There are many counts of this clonotype. The chain combines TRBV28 with TRBJ1-1, with TRBD1 as a possible D gene (5 bases). V gave up 3 bases and J gave up 5 bases, with 16 bases separating them. Per germline, CDR1 MDHEN and CDR2 SYDVKM. This CDR3 spans 15 amino acids. Written as DNA, the CDR3 is TGTGCCAGCAGTTTCCACATACGCAGGGTTACTGAAGCTTTCTTT. Amino acid sequence: CASSFHIRRVTEAFF.

Comment on this clonotype: One base away lies a much larger clone, so this may be a sequencing read error. The J gene is TRBJ2-2, the V gene TRBV5-1; 9 bases map to TRBD2. V trimming: 4 bases; J trimming: 7 bases; junction bases outside the gene matches: 11. Germline V CDR1 and CDR2: SGHRS, YFSETQ. The CDR3 has 16 residues. The CDR3 protein is CASSPTAGGAGGELFF. DNA for the CDR3: TGCGCCAGCAGCCCGACGGCGGGAGGGGCTGGCGGGGAGCTGTTTTTT.

V is TRBV28 and J is TRBJ2-7; TRBD1 aligns across 7 bases. The CDR3 has 16 residues. The junction had 11 bases not matched to a gene; V was cut back by 6 bases and J by 0 bases. Per the germline V gene, CDR1 is MDHEN and CDR2 is SYDVKM. The CDR3 bases are TGTGCCAGCAGCCTTACCCACGGACAGGTCTCCTACGAGCAGTACTTC. Translating it yields CASSLTHGQVSYEQYF.

In this sample, this clonotype turned up many times. The J gene is TRBJ2-2, the V gene TRBV12-3 or TRBV12-4; perhaps D is TRBD1 or TRBD2 (6 bases each). The CDR3 covers 19 residues. V lost 5 bases to trimming and J lost 4 bases, with 26 bases between them. CDR3 amino acids: CASSASRGQGVELTGELFF. In DNA form, the CDR3 reads TGTGCCAGCAGTGCCTCCCGGGGGCAGGGCGTAGAGCTCACCGGGGAGCTGTTTTTT.

This clonotype was picked up many times. The chain carries TRBV11-2 and TRBJ1-2; 10 bases are shared with TRBD1. The CDR3 contains 15 residues. Trimming cost V 2 bases and J 5 bases; bases outside gene matches: 5. Germline values: CDR1 SGHAT, CDR2 FQNNGV. The CDR3, as DNA: TGTGCCAGCAGCTTATATGGGACAGGGGATTATGGCTACACCTTC. Translation gives CASSLYGTGDYGYTF.

This chain links TRBV28 with TRBJ2-3; unclear D gene. The germline gives CDR1 MDHEN, CDR2 SYDVKM. With 5 bases removed from V and 11 bases from J, the gap between germline ends came to 17 bases. The CDR3 sequence is 13 residues long. The CDR3 region has the DNA TGTGCCAGCAGTAGTTCTAAAGCCGTTAGGCAGTATTTT. This translates into CASSSSKAVRQYF. The full variable domain, its missing parts supplied by reference TRBV28 and TRBJ2-3, is DVKVTQSSRYLVKRTGEKVFLECVQDMDHENMFWYRQDPGLGLRLIYFSYDVKMKEKGDIPEGYSVSREKKERFSLILESASTNQTSMYLCASSSSKAVRQYFGPGTRLTVL.

This clonotype occurred once. The CDR3 here is CASSLLRGRRGTGELFF. CDR3 DNA sequence: TGTGCCAGCAGCTTATTACGGGGGCGCAGGGGCACCGGGGAGCTGTTTTTT. The rearrangement uses TRBV7-9 and TRBJ2-2; D might be TRBD1 or TRBD2, each matching 6 bases. CDR1 and CDR2 (germline): SEHNR, FQNEAQ (reference sequence). The V end was cut by 2 bases, the J end by 4 bases, with 17 bases between. The CDR3 is made up of 17 amino acids.

The count of this clonotype is one. The V and J genes are TRBV28 and TRBJ1-5, with 10 bases fitting TRBD1. This CDR3 has 15 residues. The J segment lost 5 bases and the V segment lost 5 bases, leaving 6 bases of the junction unmatched. The germline gives CDR1 MDHEN, CDR2 SYDVKM. The DNA of the CDR3 is TGTGCCAGCAGTGGCGGGACAGGGGACCATCAGCCCCAGCATTTT. This sequence encodes CASSGGTGDHQPQHF. Supplemented by reference TRBV28 and TRBJ1-5, the full variable domain reads DVKVTQSSRYLVKRTGEKVFLECVQDMDHENMFWYRQDPGLGLRLIYFSYDVKMKEKGDIPEGYSVSREKKERFSLILESASTNQTSMYLCASSGGTGDHQPQHFGDGTRLSIL.

This clonotype was picked up a small number of times. The chain uses TRBV20-1 and TRBJ1-5, with D maybe TRBD1 (5 bases). Germline CDR1 DFQATT, CDR2 SNEGSKA (reference sequence). The CDR3 runs to 15 residues. CDR3 amino acids: CREGILWGGNQPQHF. The CDR3 DNA reads as TGCAGGGAGGGGATACTATGGGGGGGCAATCAGCCCCAGCATTTT.

DNA for the CDR3: TGTGCCAGCAGTAACAGGGGGCGAGTCTATGGCTACACCTTC. It encodes CASSNRGRVYGYTF. This chain uses TRBV2 with TRBJ1-2; 9 positions match TRBD1. Germline V gives CDR1 SNHLY, CDR2 FYNNEI. Germline trimming cut 5 bases from V and 4 bases from J; bases unmatched to any gene: 5. CDR3 length: 14 amino acids. The full variable domain, in which reference TRBV2 and TRBJ1-2 provide the parts outside the CDR3, is EPEVTQTPSHQVTQMGQEVILRCVPISNHLYFYWYRQILGQKVEFLVSFYNNEISEKSEIFDDQFSVERPDGSNFTLKIRSTKLEDSAMYFCASSNRGRVYGYTFGSGTRLTVV.

The sample holds a few counts of this clonotype. The chain combines TRBV7-2 with TRBJ2-3; no clear D. This CDR3 has 11 amino acids. V shed 2 bases and J shed 9 bases, with 6 bases lying between them. Germline CDR1 SGHTA, CDR2 FQGNSA. The CDR3 is CASSLQDTQYF. DNA of the CDR3: TGTGCCAGCAGCTTACAAGACACGCAGTATTTT. The whole variable domain, filled in from reference TRBV7-2 and TRBJ2-3, reads GAGVSQSPSNKVTEKGKDVELRCDPISGHTALYWYRQSLGQGLEFLIYFQGNSAPDKSGLPSDRFSAERTGGSVSTLTIQRTQQEDSAVYLCASSLQDTQYFGPGTRLTVL.

CDR3 coding DNA: TGTGCCTGGAGGGGGGCGGAGGGGGGTGAAGCTTTCTTT. Translated, it gives CAWRGAEGGEAFF. V is TRBV30 and J is TRBJ1-1; maybe TRBD1 (6 bases). The germline V gene has CDR1 GTSNPN and CDR2 SVGIG (reference sequence). There are 13 residues in the CDR3. V was clipped by 3 bases and J by 7 bases, with 15 bases between them.

Many counts were recorded for this clonotype. V usage is TRBV15 and J usage is TRBJ1-2; D unclear. In germline, CDR1 is LNHNV, CDR2 YYDKDF (reference sequence). The V and J ends lost 0 bases and 4 bases respectively, with 9 bases between them. The CDR3 consists of 14 residues. The CDR3 is CATSRDRGTYGYTF. CDR3 DNA: TGTGCCACCAGCAGAGATCGCGGCACCTATGGCTACACCTTC.

V and J are TRBV30 and TRBJ2-5; no firm D call. Trimming removed 2 bases at V and 0 bases at J, with 1 base between. The CDR3 length is 11 residues. Germline V CDR1 and CDR2: GTSNPN, SVGIG (reference sequence). As DNA, the CDR3 is TGTGCCTGGAGTAACCAAGAGACCCAGTACTTC. Translation gives CAWSNQETQYF.

In its sample, this clonotype was seen many times. The rearrangement links TRBV27 to TRBJ1-6; no definite D call. Trimming cost V 5 bases and J 0 bases, with 11 bases left between them. The germline V gene has CDR1 MNHEY and CDR2 SMNVEV (reference sequence). CDR3 length: 16 residues. CDR3 sequence reads: CASSLRLSSYNSPLHF. As DNA, the CDR3 is TGTGCCAGCAGTCTACGGTTGAGCTCCTATAATTCACCCCTCCACTTT.

This clonotype was counted only a few times. The rearrangement links TRBV20-1 to TRBJ2-5; TRBD1 agrees at 10 bases. J was trimmed by 3 bases and V by 6 bases; bases with no gene match: 16. Germline CDR1 and CDR2: DFQATT and SNEGSKA (reference sequence). The CDR3 sequence is 17 residues long. The CDR3 DNA reads as TGCAGTGCACCCCGGGACAGGGGACAAACGTTTAAAGAGACCCAGTACTTC. As protein: CSAPRDRGQTFKETQYF.

This clonotype was observed a few times. This chain uses TRBV28 with TRBJ2-1; maybe TRBD2 (6 bases). The CDR3 is made up of 14 amino acids. Germline V gene sequence: CDR1 MDHEN, CDR2 SYDVKM. Between the trimmed V and J ends, which lost 2 bases and 3 bases, there was a span of 8 bases. The CDR3 here is CASSLAGLYNEQFF. The CDR3 DNA is TGTGCCAGCAGTTTAGCGGGACTCTACAATGAGCAGTTCTTC.

This chain uses TRBV10-3 with TRBJ1-3; tentatively, D is TRBD1 (5 bases). CDR1 and CDR2 from the germline V gene are ENHRY and SYGVKD. Trimming cost V 6 bases and J 1 base, with 16 bases left between them. This CDR3 is 16 amino acids long. The CDR3 here is CAIRGKTGDSGNTIYF. The CDR3 region has the DNA TGTGCCATCAGGGGCAAAACAGGAGATTCTGGAAACACCATATATTTT.

This clonotype was seen more than once but under ten times. V usage is TRBV14 and J usage is TRBJ2-7; the match to TRBD2 covers 8 bases. The V and J ends lost 4 bases and 5 bases, in that order; junction bases with no gene match: 4. CDR1 and CDR2 (germline): SGHDN, FVKESK. The CDR3 is 13 residues long. The CDR3: CASSRLASNEQYF. The CDR3 coding sequence is TGTGCCAGCAGCCGACTAGCGAGCAACGAGCAGTACTTC.

This clonotype was counted only a few times. This chain uses TRBV18 with TRBJ2-2, with 10 positions matching TRBD2. J lost 1 base, V lost 4 bases, and 9 bases had no gene match. This CDR3 is built from 18 residues. Germline V lookup: CDR1 KGHSH, CDR2 LQKENI. This CDR3 reads CASSQALAGALNTGELFF. The CDR3 DNA is TGTGCCAGCTCACAGGCGCTAGCGGGAGCATTGAACACCGGGGAGCTGTTTTTT.

Ten or more counts support this clonotype. V gene TRBV10-3 combines with J gene TRBJ1-5; D is unclear. The CDR3 sequence is 14 residues long. Germline loops: CDR1 ENHRY, CDR2 SYGVKD. The V and J ends lost 1 base and 4 bases respectively, with 8 bases between them. The CDR3, as DNA: TGTGCCATCAGTGAGTTAGGAAGGAATCAGCCCCAGCATTTT. It is translated as CAISELGRNQPQHF.